This TCR beta chain was obtained from a study of cytomegalovirus exposure and HLA in healthy donors. General observations from the study: Cytomegalovirus-associated status was assigned to 150 to 200 TCR beta chains.

The germline V gene has CDR1 MGHDK and CDR2 SYGVNS. The CDR3 consists of 17 residues. V was pared by 1 base and J by 3 bases, with 11 bases of the junction left unmatched. The PCR ran on 60 Vbeta and 13 Jbeta primers. Clones were read by immunoSEQ multiplex PCR, and TCRdb kept only the in-frame ones, dropping some. In the table there are about 200,000 clones, roughly 79% of which are singletons. Remarks on this clone: Its antigen is as yet unknown.

Each of the donors was a healthy bone marrow donor. This TCR was recovered from a man aged 25-40 years in good health and CMV-seronegative. The sequenced sample consisted of PBMCs. This chain joins TRBV25-1 and TRBJ2-5, with TRBD2 matching 7 bases. The CDR3 nucleotides are TGTGCCAGCAGTGAATTGGAGGATTGGCTAGCGGAAGAGACCCAGTACTTC. Protein product: CASSELEDWLAEETQYF.